This record concerns one TCR beta chain sequence. The antigen is undetermined. This table comes from immunoSEQ multiplex PCR, and its TCRdb copy is limited to in-frame clones, with some not included. The repertoire has a few million clones, 85% to 95% of them found once; the top ten carry around 0.4%. This specimen comes from a study of shared clonotypes between healthy human individuals. Study-level results: Memory subsets had estimated richness that was generally smaller than that of naive subsets.

The CDR3 runs 15 residues. CDR1 is SGHTA, CDR2 FQGNSA, per germline. Trimming cost V 2 bases and J 5 bases, with 15 bases left between them. Sequencing input: naive CD4+ T cells from PBMCs. Regarding subset: CD45RA+ positively selected. The V gene is TRBV7-2, the J gene TRBJ1-1; TRBD1 might be the D (5 bases). This sequence originates from a man younger than 30 in good health. Some clones in this sample may be carry-over from other donors' samples. The CDR3 sequence: CASSLKGRYTTEAFF. The CDR3 coding sequence is TGTGCCAGCAGCTTAAAGGGACGATATACAACTGAAGCTTTCTTT.